Listed here are 15 T cell receptor beta chains from one sample, sequenced in a study of vaccination effects on CD4 cells after COVID-19. Antigen-specific CD4+ T cell clonotypes were called by their expansion after viral peptide-pool culture in ViraFEST. The culture ran for nine to eleven days, and then CD4+ T cells were isolated. Sequencing used immunoSEQ multiplex PCR; TCRdb keeps in-frame clones, though not all of them. The table shows around 22,000 clones, with roughly 73% occurring only once. No antigen has been identified for these receptors. This sample comprised CD4+ T cells from PBMCs cultured with HCoV-229E spike peptides, obtained before COVID-19 vaccination. The source is a human donor who received a COVID-19 vaccine.

This chain connects TRBV6-1 to TRBJ1-3, with D perhaps TRBD1 (6 bases). The CDR3 consists of 16 residues. The ends were cut back, 2 bases at V and 0 bases at J, with 11 bases in the middle. Looked up from germline, CDR1 is MNHNS and CDR2 is SASEGT. The chain's CDR3 is CASSEWGTYSGNTIYF. In nucleotides, the CDR3 is TGTGCCAGCAGTGAATGGGGGACATACTCTGGAAACACCATATATTTT.

This clone came up a few times. As DNA, the CDR3 is TGTGCCAGCAGTCCGCTAGCGGGGGGAGGAGAGACCCAGTACTTC. The encoded protein is CASSPLAGGGETQYF. This chain connects TRBV6-5 to TRBJ2-5; 11 bases match TRBD2. CDR3 length equals 15 residues. Germline loops: CDR1 MNHEY, CDR2 SVGAGI. Trimming cost V 5 bases and J 4 bases; bases outside gene matches: 6.

The chain carries TRBV6-2 or TRBV6-3 and TRBJ2-7, with TRBD1 as a possible D gene (5 bases). CDR1 MNHEY and CDR2 SVGEGT come from the germline V gene. The CDR3 has 12 amino acids. With 3 bases removed from V and 6 bases from J, the gap between germline ends came to 9 bases. CDR3 sequence reads: CASSYQGREQYF. The CDR3 nucleotides read TGTGCCAGCAGTTATCAGGGTCGCGAGCAGTACTTC.

The V gene is TRBV5-1, the J gene TRBJ2-3; 8 bases match TRBD1. This CDR3 has 16 residues. Unmatched junction bases numbered 7, after V lost 4 bases and J lost 0 bases. Germline loops: CDR1 SGHRS, CDR2 YFSETQ. The CDR3 nucleotides read TGCGCCAGCAGCCGACAGACAGGGGCTAGCACAGATACGCAGTATTTT. It encodes CASSRQTGASTDTQYF.

The CDR3 region is CASSFQGTGGVGPQHF. CDR3 nucleotide sequence: TGTGCCAGCAGCTTTCAAGGGACAGGGGGCGTCGGGCCCCAGCATTTT. This chain uses TRBV7-9 with TRBJ1-5; TRBD1 agrees at 12 bases. This CDR3 spans 16 amino acids. In germline, CDR1 is SEHNR, CDR2 FQNEAQ (reference sequence). Trimming removed 3 bases from V and 9 bases from J; junction bases left unmatched: 9.

The chain links TRBV19 to TRBJ1-2, with D tentatively TRBD1 (6 bases). V gave up 0 bases and J gave up 7 bases, with 12 bases separating them. The germline V gene has CDR1 LNHDA and CDR2 SQIVND (reference sequence). This CDR3 spans 14 amino acids. The CDR3 sequence is CASSIDGGYGGYTF. The CDR3 DNA reads TGTGCCAGTAGTATAGACGGGGGCTATGGTGGCTACACCTTC. The complete variable domain, with remaining parts taken from reference TRBV19 and TRBJ1-2, reads DGGITQSPKYLFRKEGQNVTLSCEQNLNHDAMYWYRQDPGQGLRLIYYSQIVNDFQKGDIAEGYSVSREKKESFPLTVTSAQKNPTAFYLCASSIDGGYGGYTFGSGTRLTVV.

V is TRBV19 and J is TRBJ1-2; no firm D call. V was clipped by 5 bases and J by 2 bases, with 9 bases between them. Germline V gene data show CDR1 as LNHDA and CDR2 as SQIVND (reference sequence). The CDR3 spans 13 residues. The chain's CDR3 is CASSLDGNYGYTF. CDR3 nucleotides: TGTGCCAGTAGTCTCGACGGCAACTATGGCTACACCTTC.

V gene TRBV5-1 combines with J gene TRBJ2-3; 13 bases fit TRBD2. The CDR3 has 14 residues. Trimming cost V 5 bases and J 3 bases; bases outside gene matches: 0. Germline CDR1 is SGHRS and CDR2 is YFSETQ. As DNA, the CDR3 is TGCGCCAGCAGGGGACTAGCGGGAACAGATACGCAGTATTTT. This translates into CASRGLAGTDTQYF.

The CDR3 spells CASRVTTDTQYF. Here the CDR3 DNA reads TGTGCCAGCAGGGTAACCACAGATACGCAGTATTTT. This chain uses TRBV21-1 with TRBJ2-3. TRBV21-1 is given as a pseudogene. The CDR3 has 12 amino acids.

Written as DNA, the CDR3 is TGTGCCAGCAGCCAAGTAGGAGGGAACACTGAAGCTTTCTTT. Translation: CASSQVGGNTEAFF. The chain carries TRBV14 and TRBJ1-1; D is unresolved. Trimming removed 1 base at V and 1 base at J, with 7 bases between. The V gene's germline CDR1 is SGHDN and CDR2 FVKESK. The CDR3 extends over 14 amino acids. The variable domain in full, with the rest retrieved from reference TRBV14 and TRBJ1-1, is EAGVTQFPSHSVIEKGQTVTLRCDPISGHDNLYWYRRVMGKEIKFLLHFVKESKQDESGMPNNRFLAERTGGTYSTLKVQPAELEDSGVYFCASSQVGGNTEAFFGQGTRLTVV.

CDR3 amino acids: CASSLDPTSNQPQHF. CDR3 nucleotides: TGTGCCAGCAGCTTGGACCCAACCAGCAATCAGCCCCAGCATTTT. This chain joins TRBV5-5 and TRBJ1-5, with unresolved D. The length of the CDR3 is 15 residues. The V gene lost 0 bases and the J gene lost 1 base, with 8 bases spanning the gap. Looked up from germline, CDR1 is SGHKS and CDR2 is YYEKEE (reference sequence). Full variable domain (missing parts from reference TRBV5-5 and TRBJ1-5): DAGVTQSPTHLIKTRGQQVTLRCSPISGHKSVSWYQQVLGQGPQFIFQYYEKEERGRGNFPDRFSARQFPNYSSELNVNALLLGDSALYLCASSLDPTSNQPQHFGDGTRLSIL.

The chain joins TRBV6-2 or TRBV6-3 to TRBJ1-5; D ambiguous. This CDR3 is built from 14 residues. Deletions cut 2 bases from V and 3 bases from J, with 8 bases between. Germline lookup yields CDR1 MNHEY and CDR2 SVGEGT. This CDR3 reads CASSYTSSNQPQHF. CDR3 DNA: TGTGCCAGCAGTTACACGTCATCCAATCAGCCCCAGCATTTT.

The chain combines TRBV4-1 with TRBJ2-1; TRBD2 matches at 11 bases. CDR1 is MGHRA and CDR2 is YSYEKL in the germline V gene. This CDR3 is built from 18 residues. V shed 4 bases and J 0 bases; nucleotides not matched to a gene: 8. Here the CDR3 DNA reads TGCGCCAGCAGCCTTCAGCCTAGCGGGGGGAGCTCCTACAATGAGCAGTTCTTC. Translated, it gives CASSLQPSGGSSYNEQFF.

The gene calls are TRBV30 and TRBJ1-3; possibly TRBD1 for D (5 bases). V lost 0 bases and J 7 bases, leaving 16 bases between the germline ends. The CDR3 covers 15 residues. The V gene's germline CDR1 is GTSNPN and CDR2 SVGIG (reference sequence). The DNA of the CDR3 is TGTGCCTGGAGTGTGGGGGACTTAGGGGCCAACACCATATATTTT. Protein sequence: CAWSVGDLGANTIYF.

This clone was seen a handful of times. This sequence joins TRBV18 and TRBJ1-2, with a tentative D call TRBD1 (6 bases). V lost 1 base and J 7 bases, leaving 16 bases between the germline ends. Germline assignment: CDR1 KGHSH and CDR2 LQKENI. CDR3 length: 15 residues. CDR3 DNA: TGTGCCAGCTCACCACGCCTCTGGGGGCCTGGTGGCTACACCTTC. Residues: CASSPRLWGPGGYTF. Looking up the rest from reference TRBV18 and TRBJ1-2 gives the full variable domain: NAGVMQNPRHLVRRRGQEARLRCSPMKGHSHVYWYRQLPEEGLKFMVYLQKENIIDESGMPKERFSAEFPKEGPSILRIQQVVRGDSAAYFCASSPRLWGPGGYTFGSGTRLTVV.